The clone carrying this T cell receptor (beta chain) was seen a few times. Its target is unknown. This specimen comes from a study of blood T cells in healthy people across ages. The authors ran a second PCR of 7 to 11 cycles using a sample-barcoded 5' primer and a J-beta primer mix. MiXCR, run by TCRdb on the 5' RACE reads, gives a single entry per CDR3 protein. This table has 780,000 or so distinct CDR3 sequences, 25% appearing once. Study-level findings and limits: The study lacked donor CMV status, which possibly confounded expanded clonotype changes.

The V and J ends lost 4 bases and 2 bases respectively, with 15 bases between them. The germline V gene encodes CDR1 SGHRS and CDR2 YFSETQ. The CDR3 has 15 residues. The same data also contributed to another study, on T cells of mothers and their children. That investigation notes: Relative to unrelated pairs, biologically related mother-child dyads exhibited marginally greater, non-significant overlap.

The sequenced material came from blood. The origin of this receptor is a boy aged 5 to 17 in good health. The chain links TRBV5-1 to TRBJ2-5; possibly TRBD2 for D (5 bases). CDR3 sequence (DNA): TGCGCCAGCAGCCCCGTTCCCGGGATTCAAGAGACCCAGTACTTC. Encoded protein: CASSPVPGIQETQYF.